Presented here are 20 T cell receptor beta chains from one specimen sequenced in a study of regulatory T cells in long-lasting Graves disease. HTBI primers from iRepertoire and Arm-PCR of CDR3 regions yielded the TCR beta libraries. TCRdb reanalysed the multiplex PCR reads using MiXCR and keeps one entry per CDR3 protein. The table lists almost 350,000 distinct CDR3 sequences, around 19% of them singletons. The time point here: persistent/refractory GD, antithyroid drugs over 5 years with positive TRAb. Generation of the TCR library employed RNA extracted from PBMCs. The specimen comprised peripheral blood mononuclear cells (PBMCs), sampled when the disease was refractory, from a patient treated with antithyroid drugs. Source of these receptors: a female donor with Graves disease.

The chain joins TRBV6-1 to TRBJ1-5, with 7 bases aligning to TRBD1. Germline CDR1 reads MNHNS; CDR2 reads SASEGT. V lost 7 bases and J lost 3; bases outside the gene matches: 9. The CDR3 is 15 amino acids. The CDR3 DNA reads TGTGCCAGCACCATAGAGGGGGCCGCCAATCAGCCCCAGCATTTT. This gives the protein CASTIEGAANQPQHF.

This clonotype was observed many times. J is TRBJ1-1 and V is TRBV6-1, with TRBD1 as a possible D gene (5 bases). CDR1 and CDR2 from the germline V gene are MNHNS and SASEGT. Trimming took off 3 bases at V and 4 bases at J, with 12 bases between the two ends. CDR3 length: 14 amino acids. CDR3 in amino acids: CASSDRGPGTEAFF. The CDR3 nucleotides read TGTGCCAGCAGTGATAGGGGCCCTGGCACTGAAGCTTTCTTT.

This clonotype has a handful of counts. Here the CDR3 reads CARARQGANYGYTF. The CDR3 region has the DNA TGTGCCAGGGCCAGACAGGGCGCAAACTATGGCTACACCTTC. The chain uses TRBV2 and TRBJ1-2; TRBD1 matches at 7 bases. CDR1 and CDR2 (germline): SNHLY, FYNNEI. This CDR3 region has 14 residues. Trimming removed 9 bases from V and 2 bases from J; junction bases left unmatched: 9.

The sample holds a few counts of this clonotype. The chain is built from TRBV12-3 or TRBV12-4 and TRBJ1-3; TRBD1 matches at 7 bases. This CDR3 is 13 amino acids long. This CDR3 reads CTTGVDSGNTIYF. CDR3 DNA: TGTACTACAGGGGTCGACTCTGGAAACACCATATATTTT.

This clonotype was seen many times. This chain uses TRBV10-3 with TRBJ2-7, with 12 bases that match TRBD2. The trim removed 6 bases at V and 5 bases at J, leaving 14 bases unmatched. CDR1 is ENHRY and CDR2 is SYGVKD in the germline V gene. CDR3 length equals 17 residues. The CDR3 nucleotides are TGTGCCATCAGAGGAGGGTCCGGGACTAGCGGGCGGGACGAGCAGTACTTC. It yields the protein CAIRGGSGTSGRDEQYF.

In this sample, this clonotype turned up a few times. The genes are TRBV6-1 and TRBJ1-6, with TRBD1 matching over 7 bases. V dropped 6 bases and J dropped 7; count of bases not matched to a gene: 6. This CDR3 is 14 amino acids long. The germline gives CDR1 MNHNS, CDR2 SASEGT. This CDR3 is CASSINRGNSPLHF. CDR3 sequence (DNA): TGTGCCAGCAGCATAAACAGGGGCAATTCACCCCTCCACTTT.

The chain carries TRBV10-2 and TRBJ2-7; 14 bases are a match to TRBD2. The CDR3 has 16 amino acids. Per the germline V gene, CDR1 is WSHSY and CDR2 is SAAADI. V trimming: 7 bases; J trimming: 2 bases; junction bases outside the gene matches: 7. This CDR3 reads CASMGTSGGPTYEQYF. The CDR3 nucleotides are TGCGCCAGCATGGGGACTAGCGGGGGACCTACCTACGAGCAGTACTTC.

This clonotype was counted a few times. The V and J genes are TRBV11-2 and TRBJ1-5; TRBD1 is a possible D gene (5 bases). Germline CDR1 is SGHAT and CDR2 is FQNNGV. The V and J ends lost 5 bases and 6 bases respectively, with 23 bases between them. The CDR3 runs to 17 residues. The CDR3 DNA is TGTGCCAGCAGCCCCCTTCGCTTGGTCGTGGGGCGTCAGCCCCAGCATTTT. Its translation is CASSPLRLVVGRQPQHF.

This clonotype has ten or more counts. DNA of the CDR3: TGTGCCAGCAGTTACTCTGGGGCCAACGTCCTGACTTTC. Amino acids: CASSYSGANVLTF. The chain combines TRBV27 with TRBJ2-6; D is ambiguous. Germline lookup yields CDR1 MNHEY and CDR2 SMNVEV (reference sequence). The CDR3 has 13 residues. V shed 4 bases and J shed 0 bases, with 1 base lying between them. Full variable domain (rest looked up from reference TRBV27 and TRBJ2-6): EAQVTQNPRYLITVTGKKLTVTCSQNMNHEYMSWYRQDPGLGLRQIYYSMNVEVTDKGDVPEGYKVSRKEKRNFPLILESPSPNQTSLYFCASSYSGANVLTFGAGSRLTVL.

This clonotype was counted ten times or more. The chain has TRBV5-1 and TRBJ1-4, with D possibly matching TRBD1 (6 bases). Germline V CDR1 and CDR2: SGHRS, YFSETQ. V lost 0 bases to trimming and J lost 4 bases, with 10 bases between them. This CDR3 region has 15 residues. CDR3 coding DNA: TGCGCCAGCAGCTTGGCCACAGGGAGTAATGAAAAACTGTTTTTT. Its protein is CASSLATGSNEKLFF.

DNA for the CDR3: TGTGCCAGCAGTTCGACAGGGCTTTCTAACTATGGCTACACCTTC. Translation gives CASSSTGLSNYGYTF. The V call is TRBV28, the J call TRBJ1-2; TRBD1 aligns across 7 bases. The trim removed 4 bases at V and 0 bases at J, leaving 5 bases unmatched. Germline V gene lookup returns CDR1 MDHEN and CDR2 SYDVKM. CDR3 size: 15 residues.

This clonotype occurred many times. This chain joins TRBV5-1 and TRBJ2-7, with 8 bases that match TRBD2. V shed 0 bases and J 0 bases; nucleotides not matched to a gene: 8. The CDR3 has 17 residues. Germline CDR1 SGHRS, CDR2 YFSETQ. The DNA of the CDR3 is TGCGCCAGCAGCTTGGGTAGCGGGGCACCGAGCTCCTACGAGCAGTACTTC. It encodes CASSLGSGAPSSYEQYF.

This clonotype is a singleton in its sample. Being one base from a much bigger clone, this may be a read error. This chain uses TRBV3-1 with TRBJ1-1, with unresolved D. The CDR3 loop spans 16 amino acids. The V gene lost 0 bases and the J gene lost 4 bases, with 15 bases spanning the gap. Germline values: CDR1 LGHDT, CDR2 YNNKEL (reference sequence). CDR3 region: CASSQDSGVMSTEAFF. CDR3 sequence (DNA): TGTGCCAGCAGCCAAGATTCCGGGGTAATGAGCACTGAAGCTTTCTTT.

Ten or more counts support this clonotype. The chain employs TRBV5-1 and TRBJ1-4, with D maybe TRBD1 (5 bases). The germline CDR1 and CDR2 sequences are SGHRS and YFSETQ. Trimming shortened V by 4 bases and J by 0 bases, and 10 bases separated the two germline ends. The CDR3 covers 15 residues. The DNA for the CDR3 is TGCGCCAGCAGCGACCAGGGTGCAACTAATGAAAAACTGTTTTTT. Translation gives CASSDQGATNEKLFF.

V usage is TRBV20-1 and J usage is TRBJ2-5, with D uncertain. The CDR3 totals 10 residues. Trimming took 3 bases from V and 5 from J, leaving 4 bases between them. Germline CDR1 is DFQATT and CDR2 is SNEGSKA (reference sequence). The CDR3 sequence: CSASGETQYF. The CDR3 DNA reads as TGCAGTGCTAGCGGGGAGACCCAGTACTTC.

This clonotype was observed a few times. This chain links TRBV5-1 with TRBJ2-2; D might be TRBD2 (6 bases). V shed 0 bases and J shed 9 bases, with 12 bases lying between them. CDR1 is SGHRS, CDR2 YFSETQ, per germline. The CDR3 contains 14 residues. CDR3 coding DNA: TGCGCCAGCAGCTTGGGACTAGATACCCGGGAGCTGTTTTTT. Protein: CASSLGLDTRELFF. Filled out from reference TRBV5-1 and TRBJ2-2, the complete variable domain reads KAGVTQTPRYLIKTRGQQVTLSCSPISGHRSVSWYQQTPGQGLQFLFEYFSETQRNKGNFPGRFSGRQFSNSRSEMNVSTLELGDSALYLCASSLGLDTRELFFGEGSRLTVL.

This clonotype was counted ten times or more. The chain uses TRBV10-3 and TRBJ2-5; D uncertain. V lost 2 bases, J lost 4 bases, and 8 bases lay in between. CDR3 size: 13 residues. The germline CDR1 and CDR2 sequences are ENHRY and SYGVKD. As DNA, the CDR3 is TGTGCCATCAGTGAGGACACTGGAGAGACCCAGTACTTC. Translation: CAISEDTGETQYF.

Details on this clonotype: Its ends do not fully match the called genes, so a read error is possible. CDR3 sequence reads: CASSLTGGPGNQLQHF. For the CDR3, the DNA is TGTGCCAGCAGTCTTACAGGGGGGCCGGGCAATCAGCTCCAGCATTTT. J is TRBJ1-5 and V is TRBV12-3 or TRBV12-4; 8 bases fit TRBD1. CDR3 length: 16 residues.

There are many counts of this clonotype. The rearrangement uses TRBV20-1 and TRBJ2-5, with D uncertain. The CDR3 runs to 15 residues. The ends were cut back, 3 bases at V and 4 bases at J, with 18 bases in the middle. Germline V gives CDR1 DFQATT, CDR2 SNEGSKA (reference sequence). DNA of the CDR3: TGCAGTGCTAGTCCCGCGTTGGATCTTGTAGAGACCCAGTACTTC. Amino acids: CSASPALDLVETQYF.

On this clonotype: A much larger clone is a single base away; this may be a read error. The rearrangement uses TRBV11-2 and TRBJ1-2, with D possibly matching TRBD1 (5 bases). CDR1 and CDR2 (germline): SGHAT, FQNNGV. The germline V and J ends were trimmed by 4 bases and 4 bases, with 19 bases remaining between them. The CDR3 length is 16 residues. The CDR3 here is CASSSLMGQGSYGYTF. As DNA, the CDR3 is TGTGCCAGCAGCTCCCTAATGGGTCAGGGCAGCTATGGCTACACCTTC.